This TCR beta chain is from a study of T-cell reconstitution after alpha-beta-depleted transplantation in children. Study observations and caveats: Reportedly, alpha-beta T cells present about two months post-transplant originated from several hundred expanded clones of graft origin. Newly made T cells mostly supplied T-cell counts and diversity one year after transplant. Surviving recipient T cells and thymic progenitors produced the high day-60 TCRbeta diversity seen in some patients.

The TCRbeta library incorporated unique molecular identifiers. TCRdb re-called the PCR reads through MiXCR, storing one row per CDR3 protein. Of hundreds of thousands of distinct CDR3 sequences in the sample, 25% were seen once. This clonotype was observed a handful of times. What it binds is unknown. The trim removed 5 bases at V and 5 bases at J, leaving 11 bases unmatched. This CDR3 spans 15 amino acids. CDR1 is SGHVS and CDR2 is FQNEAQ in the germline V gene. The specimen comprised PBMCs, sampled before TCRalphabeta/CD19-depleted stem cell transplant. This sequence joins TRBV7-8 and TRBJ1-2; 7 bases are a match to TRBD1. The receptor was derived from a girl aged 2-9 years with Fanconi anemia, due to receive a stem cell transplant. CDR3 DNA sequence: TGTGCCAGCAGCCCGACAGGGAATCGGAGATATGGCTACACCTTC. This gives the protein CASSPTGNRRYGYTF.